This T cell receptor (beta chain) was identified in a study of identical twins. CDR3 length: 15 residues. V lost 6 bases, J lost 0 bases, and 4 bases stayed unmatched. The germline CDR1 and CDR2 sequences are DFQATT and SNEGSKA (reference sequence). TCRdb re-analysed the 5' RACE reads in MiXCR, keeping a single row per CDR3 protein. The sample lists about 1.7 million distinct CDR3 sequences; roughly 35% were seen once. The origin of this receptor is a newborn girl in good health. The material sequenced was cord blood. J is TRBJ2-3 and V is TRBV20-1; 12 bases are shared with TRBD2. CDR3 sequence: CSANGLAGSTDTQYF. In nucleotides, the CDR3 is TGCAGTGCCAACGGACTAGCGGGGAGCACAGATACGCAGTATTTT.